The 23 T cell receptor beta chains presented below share a single source sample, sequenced in a study of low-dose radiotherapy and immunotherapy resistance in tumors. Gene-specific TRAV and TRBV primers were used for first-strand cDNA, covering alpha and beta chains. Amplification, which lasted roughly 22 PCR cycles, used a constant-region primer and V-primer adapter to amplify TCRs. Using its own MiXCR run on the reads, TCRdb lists one record per CDR3 protein. The repertoire has tens of thousands of distinct CDR3 sequences, approximately 26% of them found once; the top ten carry 10%. Stated time point: after trial treatment. The treatment is: LDRT plus nivolumab, ipilimumab, low-dose cyclophosphamide and aspirin (RACIN trial). Sample: PBMCs, taken after low-dose radiotherapy plus immunotherapy. The receptors were sampled from a male donor with prostate cancer.

This clonotype was seen many times. The chain uses TRBV18 and TRBJ2-6; D is ambiguous. Germline V gene lookup returns CDR1 KGHSH and CDR2 LQKENI. Trimming shortened V by 6 bases and J by 4 bases, and 16 bases separated the two germline ends. The CDR3 extends over 16 amino acids. The CDR3 nucleotides are TGTGCCAGCTCTCCTCCAGGTACTGGAGGGGCCAACGTCCTGACTTTC. Protein sequence: CASSPPGTGGANVLTF.

There are many counts of this clonotype. The chain employs TRBV5-1 and TRBJ2-7; the match to TRBD1 covers 7 bases. The CDR3 spans 15 residues. From germline, CDR1 is SGHRS and CDR2 YFSETQ. V lost 4 bases, J lost 3 bases, and 10 bases stayed unmatched. Here the CDR3 reads CASSPDRTSYYEQYF. The CDR3 DNA is TGCGCCAGCAGCCCGGACAGGACATCATACTACGAGCAGTACTTC. The entire variable domain, with the rest obtained from reference TRBV5-1 and TRBJ2-7, is as follows: KAGVTQTPRYLIKTRGQQVTLSCSPISGHRSVSWYQQTPGQGLQFLFEYFSETQRNKGNFPGRFSGRQFSNSRSEMNVSTLELGDSALYLCASSPDRTSYYEQYFGPGTRLTVT.

This clonotype was seen many times. This rearrangement joins TRBV28 to TRBJ2-7, with 8 bases lining up with TRBD2. CDR1 is MDHEN and CDR2 is SYDVKM in the germline V gene. The CDR3 covers 14 residues. The V gene end was trimmed by 9 bases and the J gene end by 0 bases; junction bases not matched to a gene: 7. CDR3 nucleotide sequence: TGTGCCAGTAGCGGGACATCGAGCTCCTACGAGCAGTACTTC. Its translation: CASSGTSSSYEQYF. Based on the CDR3 plus reference TRBV28 and TRBJ2-7, the full variable domain is DVKVTQSSRYLVKRTGEKVFLECVQDMDHENMFWYRQDPGLGLRLIYFSYDVKMKEKGDIPEGYSVSREKKERFSLILESASTNQTSMYLCASSGTSSSYEQYFGPGTRLTVT.

In this sample, this clonotype turned up many times. J is TRBJ1-2 and V is TRBV19, with TRBD1 matching 7 bases. The CDR3 totals 16 residues. V was pared by 3 bases and J by 7 bases, with 14 bases of the junction left unmatched. Looked up from germline, CDR1 is LNHDA and CDR2 is SQIVND (reference sequence). The chain's CDR3 is CASSISSTGWTTGYTF. In nucleotides, the CDR3 is TGTGCCAGTAGTATCTCTTCGACAGGGTGGACTACTGGCTACACCTTC.

This clonotype was detected only once. It differs at one base from a far larger clone, so likely a read error. The V call is TRBV7-2, the J call TRBJ2-1, with TRBD1 matching 10 bases. The length of the CDR3 is 13 residues. Germline V gene data show CDR1 as SGHTA and CDR2 as FQGNSA. Trimming removed 8 bases from V and 10 bases from J; junction bases left unmatched: 8. The CDR3 protein is CASGETGGHEQFF. The CDR3 DNA sequence: TGTGCCAGCGGTGAGACAGGGGGCCACGAGCAGTTCTTC. The full variable domain, with the rest looked up from reference TRBV7-2 and TRBJ2-1, is GAGVSQSPSNKVTEKGKDVELRCDPISGHTALYWYRQSLGQGLEFLIYFQGNSAPDKSGLPSDRFSAERTGGSVSTLTIQRTQQEDSAVYLCASGETGGHEQFFGPGTRLTVL.

This clonotype came up many times. The V call is TRBV18, the J call TRBJ2-3; 8 nucleotides match TRBD2. Per germline, CDR1 KGHSH and CDR2 LQKENI. CDR3 length: 18 amino acids. Unmatched junction bases numbered 13, after V lost 2 bases and J lost 3 bases. The CDR3 loop is CASSPGTRGTIKTDTQYF. In DNA form, the CDR3 reads TGTGCCAGCTCACCAGGGACTAGAGGAACCATTAAAACAGATACGCAGTATTTT.

The V and J genes are TRBV6-1 and TRBJ2-1, with TRBD1 matching 11 bases. CDR3 length: 15 residues. J gave up 3 bases and V 8 bases, and 6 bases lay outside the gene matches. In germline, CDR1 is MNHNS, CDR2 SASEGT. The DNA for the CDR3 is TGTGCCAGCCGGGAGGGGACAGGGGGCTACAATGAGCAGTTCTTC. It is translated as CASREGTGGYNEQFF.

The table lists this clonotype with many counts. This chain links TRBV20-1 with TRBJ1-2; D not resolved. Looked up from germline, CDR1 is DFQATT and CDR2 is SNEGSKA (reference sequence). Trimming cost V 4 bases and J 4 bases, with 13 bases left between them. This CDR3 has 13 amino acids. The CDR3 nucleotides are TGCAGTGCTACGCCTGGGATCTCCTATGGCTACACCTTC. This encodes CSATPGISYGYTF.

The chain is built from TRBV10-1 and TRBJ2-4; the D gene could be TRBD1 or TRBD2 (5 bases each). The CDR3 contains 15 residues. V was trimmed by 7 bases and J by 7 bases, leaving 20 bases between them. The germline CDR1 and CDR2 sequences are WNHNN and SYGVQD (reference sequence). CDR3 DNA sequence: TGCGCCAGCATATTAGGGTTGGGGGAAAGGAACATTCAGTACTTC. Residues: CASILGLGERNIQYF.

This clonotype was counted ten times or more. J is TRBJ2-1 and V is TRBV19; 13 nucleotides match TRBD2. This CDR3 has 16 amino acids. Trimming cost V 7 bases and J 8 bases; bases outside gene matches: 11. Germline CDR1 LNHDA, CDR2 SQIVND (reference sequence). The CDR3: CASNTPGLAGSDEQFF. CDR3 coding DNA: TGTGCCAGTAATACTCCGGGACTAGCGGGAAGCGATGAGCAGTTCTTC. Drawing the rest from reference TRBV19 and TRBJ2-1, the complete variable domain is DGGITQSPKYLFRKEGQNVTLSCEQNLNHDAMYWYRQDPGQGLRLIYYSQIVNDFQKGDIAEGYSVSREKKESFPLTVTSAQKNPTAFYLCASNTPGLAGSDEQFFGPGTRLTVL.

In this sample, this clonotype turned up a few times. V gene TRBV29-1 combines with J gene TRBJ2-7, with 9 positions matching TRBD1. Germline-derived CDR1 and CDR2 are SQVTM and ANQGSEA. CDR3 length: 16 amino acids. The junction had 14 bases not matched to a gene; V was cut back by 3 bases and J by 5 bases. The CDR3 protein is CSVEISVGTGFDEQYF. The CDR3 DNA is TGCAGCGTTGAGATTTCCGTCGGGACAGGGTTCGACGAGCAGTACTTC.

The chain employs TRBV28 and TRBJ2-5, with D maybe TRBD2 (5 bases). V gave up 4 bases and J gave up 2 bases, with 14 bases separating them. CDR1 is MDHEN and CDR2 is SYDVKM in the germline V gene. The CDR3 sequence is 15 residues long. The CDR3 loop is CASSSPGRGQETQYF. The CDR3 DNA sequence: TGTGCCAGCAGTTCCCCCGGACGGGGACAAGAGACCCAGTACTTC.

This clonotype was observed many times. V and J are TRBV2 and TRBJ1-3, with D perhaps matching TRBD1 (5 bases). V was cut by 1 base and J by 6 bases, with 10 bases left in between. Germline lookup yields CDR1 SNHLY and CDR2 FYNNEI. The CDR3 extends over 14 amino acids. DNA of the CDR3: TGTGCCAGCAGTGAAGGCAGGGAGGTAAACACCATATATTTT. Its protein is CASSEGREVNTIYF. The whole variable domain, remainder taken from reference TRBV2 and TRBJ1-3, is EPEVTQTPSHQVTQMGQEVILRCVPISNHLYFYWYRQILGQKVEFLVSFYNNEISEKSEIFDDQFSVERPDGSNFTLKIRSTKLEDSAMYFCASSEGREVNTIYFGEGSWLTVV.

The sample holds many counts of this clonotype. This rearrangement joins TRBV4-1 to TRBJ1-1; 8 bases agree with TRBD1. CDR1 MGHRA and CDR2 YSYEKL come from the germline V gene. This CDR3 spans 12 amino acids. The ends lost 1 base at V and 11 bases at J; junction bases unmatched: 3. The CDR3 DNA is TGCGCCAGCAGCCAAGTGGACAGGGCTGCTTTCTTT. Protein product: CASSQVDRAAFF.

There are a few counts of this clonotype. One base separates it from a far larger clone, so it is likely a read error. The rearrangement joins TRBV29-1 to TRBJ2-7; TRBD2 might be the D (6 bases). This CDR3 contains 14 residues. Germline lookup yields CDR1 SQVTM and CDR2 ANQGSEA. V dropped 4 bases and J dropped 7 bases, with 20 bases sitting between them. As DNA, the CDR3 is TGCAGCGTTGGTACTAGCTTGTCCTACAATGAGCAGTACTTC. This encodes CSVGTSLSYNEQYF.

This clonotype appeared a few times. A much larger clone is a single base away; this may be a read error. The rearrangement uses TRBV20-1 and TRBJ1-1; D gene ambiguous. CDR3 length: 15 residues. CDR1 and CDR2 from the germline V gene are DFQATT and SNEGSKA (reference sequence). CDR3 region: CSAPDGRNMNTKAFF. CDR3 DNA: TGCAGTGCCCCCGACGGGCGTAATATGAACACTAAAGCTTTCTTT.

The sample holds many counts of this clonotype. The chain has TRBV9 and TRBJ1-6, with D uncertain. Trimming removed 4 bases from V and 0 bases from J, with 8 bases in between. This CDR3 contains 15 residues. Looked up from germline, CDR1 is SGDLS and CDR2 is YYNGEE. CDR3 sequence: CASSIGSSYNSPLHF. CDR3 coding DNA: TGTGCCAGCAGCATAGGGAGCTCCTATAATTCACCCCTCCACTTT.

The J gene is TRBJ2-2, the V gene TRBV28, with unresolved D. The germline V gene has CDR1 MDHEN and CDR2 SYDVKM. This CDR3 region has 14 residues. V lost 5 bases and J lost 6, with 13 bases in between. CDR3 residues: CASSHNRDSGELFF. CDR3 in DNA: TGTGCCAGCAGTCACAATAGGGATTCCGGGGAGCTGTTTTTT.

This clonotype was detected ten times or more. The chain carries TRBV30 and TRBJ1-1, with D possibly matching TRBD1 (6 bases). The V and J ends lost 3 bases and 1 base respectively, with 18 bases between them. The germline CDR1 and CDR2 sequences are GTSNPN and SVGIG (reference sequence). This CDR3 spans 16 amino acids. The CDR3 protein is CAWSLSRGGPNTEAFF. The DNA for the CDR3 is TGTGCCTGGAGCCTCTCCAGGGGCGGGCCGAACACTGAAGCTTTCTTT.

This clonotype was seen at least ten times. V is TRBV5-1 and J is TRBJ1-2, with D perhaps matching TRBD1 (5 bases). In germline, CDR1 is SGHRS, CDR2 YFSETQ. V lost 0 bases, J lost 8 bases, and 23 bases lay in between. The CDR3 runs to 17 residues. CDR3 in amino acids: CASSLDNPRVSSYGYTF. The CDR3 coding sequence is TGCGCCAGCAGCTTGGATAACCCCAGGGTCTCCTCTTACGGCTACACCTTC.

The chain recombines TRBV28 with TRBJ2-7; 7 bases are a match to TRBD1. V was clipped by 11 bases and J by 4 bases; unmatched bases: 8. Germline V lookup: CDR1 MDHEN, CDR2 SYDVKM. This CDR3 is built from 12 residues. The chain's CDR3 is CALGDSQYEQYF. The DNA of the CDR3 is TGTGCCCTGGGGGACAGTCAATACGAGCAGTACTTC.

There are many counts of this clonotype. This rearrangement joins TRBV28 to TRBJ1-4; 11 nucleotides line up with TRBD1. CDR3 length equals 16 residues. CDR1 MDHEN and CDR2 SYDVKM come from the germline V gene. V dropped 1 base and J dropped 4; count of bases not matched to a gene: 2. Here the CDR3 DNA reads TGTGCCAGCAGTTTATCGGGGACAGGGGGTAATGAAAAACTGTTTTTT. Amino acids: CASSLSGTGGNEKLFF.

This clonotype has ten or more counts. Here the CDR3 reads CASSLDSRGGNEKLFF. CDR3 bases: TGTGCCAGCAGCTTGGACTCACGAGGGGGTAATGAAAAACTGTTTTTT. The J gene is TRBJ1-4, the V gene TRBV5-4; D might be TRBD1 (6 bases). Trimming stripped 0 bases from V and 4 bases from J, with 13 bases between. This CDR3 has 16 residues. Germline lookup yields CDR1 SGHNT and CDR2 YYREEE (reference sequence).